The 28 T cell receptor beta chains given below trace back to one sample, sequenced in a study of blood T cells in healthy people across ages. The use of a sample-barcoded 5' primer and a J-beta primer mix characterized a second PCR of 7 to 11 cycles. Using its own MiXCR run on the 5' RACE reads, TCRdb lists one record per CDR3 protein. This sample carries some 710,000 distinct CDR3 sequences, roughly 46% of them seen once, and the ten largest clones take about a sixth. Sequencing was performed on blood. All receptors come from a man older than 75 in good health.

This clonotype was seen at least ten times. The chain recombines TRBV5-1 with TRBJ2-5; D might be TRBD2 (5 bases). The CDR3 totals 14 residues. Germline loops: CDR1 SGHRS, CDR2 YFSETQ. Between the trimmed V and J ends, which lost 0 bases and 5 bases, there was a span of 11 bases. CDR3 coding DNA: TGCGCCAGCAGCTTGGTTCCGGGATCGGAGACCCAGTACTTC. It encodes CASSLVPGSETQYF.

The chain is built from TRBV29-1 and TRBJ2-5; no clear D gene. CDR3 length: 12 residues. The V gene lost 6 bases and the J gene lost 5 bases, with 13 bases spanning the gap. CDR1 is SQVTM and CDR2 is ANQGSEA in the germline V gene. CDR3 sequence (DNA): TGCAGCGTCGCACTTATCCAGGAGACCCAGTACTTC. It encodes CSVALIQETQYF.

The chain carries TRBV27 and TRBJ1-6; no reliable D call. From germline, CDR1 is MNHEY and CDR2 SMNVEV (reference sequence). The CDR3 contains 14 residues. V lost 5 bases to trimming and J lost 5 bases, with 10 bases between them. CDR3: CASSGGFNNSPLHF. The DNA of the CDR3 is TGTGCCAGCAGTGGAGGATTTAATAATTCACCCCTCCACTTT.

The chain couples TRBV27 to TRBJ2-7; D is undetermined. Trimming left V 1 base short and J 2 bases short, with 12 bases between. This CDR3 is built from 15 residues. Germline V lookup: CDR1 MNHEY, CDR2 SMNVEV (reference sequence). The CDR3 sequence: CASSLFGQVPYEQYF. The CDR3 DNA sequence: TGTGCCAGCAGTTTATTCGGGCAGGTCCCCTACGAGCAGTACTTC.

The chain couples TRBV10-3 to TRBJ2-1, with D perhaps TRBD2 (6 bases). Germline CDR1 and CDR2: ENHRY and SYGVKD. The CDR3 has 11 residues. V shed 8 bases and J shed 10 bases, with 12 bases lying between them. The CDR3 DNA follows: TGTGCCATCGGCAGGAGGGACGAGCAGTTCTTC. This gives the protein CAIGRRDEQFF.

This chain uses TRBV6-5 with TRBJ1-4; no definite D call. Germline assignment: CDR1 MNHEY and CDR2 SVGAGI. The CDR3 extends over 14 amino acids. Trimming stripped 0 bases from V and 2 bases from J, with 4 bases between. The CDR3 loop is CASSYSLTNEKLFF. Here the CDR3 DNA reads TGTGCCAGCAGTTACTCGCTTACTAATGAAAAACTGTTTTTT.

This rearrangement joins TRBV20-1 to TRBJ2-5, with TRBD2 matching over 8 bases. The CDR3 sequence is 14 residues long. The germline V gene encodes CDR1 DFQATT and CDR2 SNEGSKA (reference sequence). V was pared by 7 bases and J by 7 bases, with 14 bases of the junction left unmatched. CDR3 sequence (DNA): TGCAGTGTTAAACAACACGGGAGGGAAGGGACCCAGTACTTC. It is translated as CSVKQHGREGTQYF.

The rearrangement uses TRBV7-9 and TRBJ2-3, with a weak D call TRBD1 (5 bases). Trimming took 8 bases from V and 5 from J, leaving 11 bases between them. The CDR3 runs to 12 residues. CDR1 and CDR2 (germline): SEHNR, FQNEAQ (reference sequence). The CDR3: CASHGQGDTQYF. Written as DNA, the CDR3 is TGTGCCAGCCACGGGCAGGGAGATACGCAGTATTTT. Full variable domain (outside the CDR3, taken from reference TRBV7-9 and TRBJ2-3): DTGVSQNPRHKITKRGQNVTFRCDPISEHNRLYWYRQTLGQGPEFLTYFQNEAQLEKSRLLSDRFSAERPKGSFSTLEIQRTEQGDSAMYLCASHGQGDTQYFGPGTRLTVL.

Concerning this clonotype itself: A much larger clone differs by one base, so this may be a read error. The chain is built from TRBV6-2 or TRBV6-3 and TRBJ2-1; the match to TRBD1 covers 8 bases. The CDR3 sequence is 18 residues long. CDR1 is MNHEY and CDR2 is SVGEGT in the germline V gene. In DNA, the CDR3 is TGTGCCAGCAGTTACTCGATGTATTACGACAGGGGCGACAATGGGCAGTTCTTC. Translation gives CASSYSMYYDRGDNGQFF.

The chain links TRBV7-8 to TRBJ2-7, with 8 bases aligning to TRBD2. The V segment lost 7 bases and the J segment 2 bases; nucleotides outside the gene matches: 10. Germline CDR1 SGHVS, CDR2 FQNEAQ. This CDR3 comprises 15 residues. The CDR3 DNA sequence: TGTGCCAGCATCCCACCGGGGGGGTTAACCTACGAGCAGTACTTC. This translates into CASIPPGGLTYEQYF.

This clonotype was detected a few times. The chain's CDR3 is CASSLLASGSNEQFF. As DNA, the CDR3 is TGTGCCAGCAGCTTACTGGCTAGCGGGAGCAATGAGCAGTTCTTC. The chain couples TRBV7-2 to TRBJ2-1, with TRBD2 matching 10 bases. Germline V gene lookup returns CDR1 SGHTA and CDR2 FQGNSA. The CDR3 is made up of 15 amino acids. J was trimmed by 6 bases and V by 2 bases; bases with no gene match: 4.

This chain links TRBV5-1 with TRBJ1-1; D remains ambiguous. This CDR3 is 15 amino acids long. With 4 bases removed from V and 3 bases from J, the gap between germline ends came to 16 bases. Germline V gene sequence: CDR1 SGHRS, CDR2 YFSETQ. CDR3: CASSPGVSFYTEAFF. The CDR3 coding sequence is TGCGCCAGCAGCCCGGGAGTATCGTTTTACACTGAAGCTTTCTTT.

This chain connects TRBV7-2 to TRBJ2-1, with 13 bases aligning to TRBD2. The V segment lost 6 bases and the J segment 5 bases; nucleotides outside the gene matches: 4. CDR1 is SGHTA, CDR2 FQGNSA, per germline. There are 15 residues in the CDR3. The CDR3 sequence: CASRAGLAGDNEQFF. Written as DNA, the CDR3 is TGTGCCAGCAGGGCCGGACTAGCGGGAGACAATGAGCAGTTCTTC.

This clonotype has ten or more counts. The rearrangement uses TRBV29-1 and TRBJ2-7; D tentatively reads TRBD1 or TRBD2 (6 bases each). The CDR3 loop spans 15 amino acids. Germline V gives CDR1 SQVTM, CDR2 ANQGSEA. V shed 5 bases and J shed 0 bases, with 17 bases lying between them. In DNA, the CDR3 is TGCAGCGTTAGTCGAGGGGGACTGCCCTCCTACGAGCAGTACTTC. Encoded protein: CSVSRGGLPSYEQYF.

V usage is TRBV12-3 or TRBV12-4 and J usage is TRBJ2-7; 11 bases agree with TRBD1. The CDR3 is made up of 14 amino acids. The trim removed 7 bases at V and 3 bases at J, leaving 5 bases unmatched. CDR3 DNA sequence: TGTGCCAGCACCCGGACAGGGGGCGTCTACGAGCAGTACTTC. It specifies CASTRTGGVYEQYF.

The DNA of the CDR3 is TGTGCCAGCAGCGTTGAACGGGGTGATAAGACCCAGTACTTC. This codes for CASSVERGDKTQYF. V gene TRBV7-7 combines with J gene TRBJ2-5; D may be TRBD2 (5 bases). There are 14 residues in the CDR3. Germline V lookup: CDR1 SSHAT, CDR2 FNYEAQ (reference sequence). V dropped 5 bases and J dropped 6 bases, with 16 bases sitting between them.

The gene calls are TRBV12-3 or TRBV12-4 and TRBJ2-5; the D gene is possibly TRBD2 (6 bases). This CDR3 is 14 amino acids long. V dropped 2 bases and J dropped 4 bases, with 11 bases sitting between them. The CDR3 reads CASSLRQGLETQYF. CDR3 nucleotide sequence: TGTGCCAGCAGTTTAAGGCAGGGACTAGAGACCCAGTACTTC.

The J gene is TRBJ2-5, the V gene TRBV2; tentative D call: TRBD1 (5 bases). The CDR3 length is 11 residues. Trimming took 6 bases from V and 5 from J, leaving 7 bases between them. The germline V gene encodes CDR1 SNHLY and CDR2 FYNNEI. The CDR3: CASSRAETQYF. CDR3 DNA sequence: TGTGCCAGCAGCAGGGCGGAGACCCAGTACTTC.

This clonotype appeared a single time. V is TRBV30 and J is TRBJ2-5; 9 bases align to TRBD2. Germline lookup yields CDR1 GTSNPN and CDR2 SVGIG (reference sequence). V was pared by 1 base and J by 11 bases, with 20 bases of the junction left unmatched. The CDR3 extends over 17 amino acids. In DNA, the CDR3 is TGTGCCTGGAGTGGTTCCCTCAGGCGACTAGCGGCGAATGAGCAGTACTTC. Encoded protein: CAWSGSLRRLAANEQYF.

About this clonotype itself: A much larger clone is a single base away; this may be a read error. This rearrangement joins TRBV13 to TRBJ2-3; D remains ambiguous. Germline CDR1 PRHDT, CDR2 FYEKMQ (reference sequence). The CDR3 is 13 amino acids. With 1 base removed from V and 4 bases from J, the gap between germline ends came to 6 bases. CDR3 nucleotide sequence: TGTGCCAGCAGCTTAGTCGGCCCAGATACGCAGTATTTT. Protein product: CASSLVGPDTQYF.

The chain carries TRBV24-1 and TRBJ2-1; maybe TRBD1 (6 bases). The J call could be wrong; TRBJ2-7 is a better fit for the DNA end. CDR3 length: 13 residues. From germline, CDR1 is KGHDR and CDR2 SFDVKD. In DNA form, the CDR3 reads TGTGCCACCAGTGATGGCCGGGACAATGAGCAGTACTTC. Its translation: CATSDGRDNEQYF.

CDR3 coding DNA: TGTGCCAGCAGCGTCCGGAGGGGACAGATCTACGAGCAGTACTTC. Translation gives CASSVRRGQIYEQYF. The J gene is TRBJ2-7, the V gene TRBV21-1; no check of the table's D call, TRBD1, against the DNA was made. TRBV21-1 corresponds to a pseudogene. CDR3 size: 15 residues.

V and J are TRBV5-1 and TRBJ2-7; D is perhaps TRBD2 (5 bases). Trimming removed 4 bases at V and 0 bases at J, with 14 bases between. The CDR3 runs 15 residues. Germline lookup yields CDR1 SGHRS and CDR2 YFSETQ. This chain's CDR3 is CASSEGASFSYEQYF. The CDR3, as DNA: TGCGCCAGCAGCGAGGGAGCTAGCTTCTCCTACGAGCAGTACTTC.

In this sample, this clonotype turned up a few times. CDR3 protein: CASTSGPRQPQHF. In DNA form, the CDR3 reads TGTGCCAGCACCTCCGGACCCAGGCAGCCCCAGCATTTT. The chain carries TRBV6-5 and TRBJ1-5, with D uncertain. This CDR3 has 13 residues. V was cut by 7 bases and J by 7 bases, with 14 bases left in between. CDR1 MNHEY and CDR2 SVGAGI come from the germline V gene.

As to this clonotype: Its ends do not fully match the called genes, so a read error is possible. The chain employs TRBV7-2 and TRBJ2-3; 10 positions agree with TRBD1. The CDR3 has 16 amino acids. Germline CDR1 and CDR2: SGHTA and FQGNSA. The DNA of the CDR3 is TGTGTCAGCAGCACCCGACAGGGGGCACTCACAGATACGCAGTATTTT. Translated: CVSSTRQGALTDTQYF.

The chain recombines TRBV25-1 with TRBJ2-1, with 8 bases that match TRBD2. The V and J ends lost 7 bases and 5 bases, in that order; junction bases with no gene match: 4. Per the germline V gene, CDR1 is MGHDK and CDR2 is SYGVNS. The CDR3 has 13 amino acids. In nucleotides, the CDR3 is TGTGCCAGCAACGGGGGGGCCCACAATGAGCAGTTCTTC. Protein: CASNGGAHNEQFF. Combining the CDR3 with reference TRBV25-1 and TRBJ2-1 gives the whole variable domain EADIYQTPRYLVIGTGKKITLECSQTMGHDKMYWYQQDPGMELHLIHYSYGVNSTEKGDLSSESTVSRIRTEHFPLTLESARPSHTSQYLCASNGGAHNEQFFGPGTRLTVL.

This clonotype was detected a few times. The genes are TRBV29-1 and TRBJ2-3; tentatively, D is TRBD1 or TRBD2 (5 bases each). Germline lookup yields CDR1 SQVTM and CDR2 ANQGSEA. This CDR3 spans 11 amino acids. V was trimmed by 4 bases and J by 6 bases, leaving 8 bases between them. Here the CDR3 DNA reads TGCAGCGTTGCCAGGGAGGATACGCAGTATTTT. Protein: CSVAREDTQYF.

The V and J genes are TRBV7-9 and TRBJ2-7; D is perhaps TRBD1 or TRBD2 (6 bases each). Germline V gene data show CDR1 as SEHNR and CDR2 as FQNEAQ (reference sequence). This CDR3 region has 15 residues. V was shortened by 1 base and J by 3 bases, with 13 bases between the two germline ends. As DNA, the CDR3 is TGTGCCAGCAGCTTAGAGAGCAGGGGAGGCTACGAGCAGTACTTC. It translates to CASSLESRGGYEQYF.